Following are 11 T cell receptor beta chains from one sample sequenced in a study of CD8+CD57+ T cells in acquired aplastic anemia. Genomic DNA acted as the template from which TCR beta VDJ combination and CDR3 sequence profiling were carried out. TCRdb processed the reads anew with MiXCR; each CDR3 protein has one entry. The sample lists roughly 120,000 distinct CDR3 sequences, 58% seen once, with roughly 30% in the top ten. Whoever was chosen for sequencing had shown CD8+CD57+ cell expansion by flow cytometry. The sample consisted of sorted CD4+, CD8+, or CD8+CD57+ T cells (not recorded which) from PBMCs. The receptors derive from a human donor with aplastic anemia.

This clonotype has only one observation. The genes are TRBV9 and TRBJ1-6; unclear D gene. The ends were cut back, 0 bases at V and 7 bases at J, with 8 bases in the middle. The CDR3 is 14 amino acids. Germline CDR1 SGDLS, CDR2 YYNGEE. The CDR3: CASSVEVGNSPLHF. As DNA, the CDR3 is TGTGCCAGCAGCGTAGAGGTCGGGAATTCACCCCTCCACTTT.

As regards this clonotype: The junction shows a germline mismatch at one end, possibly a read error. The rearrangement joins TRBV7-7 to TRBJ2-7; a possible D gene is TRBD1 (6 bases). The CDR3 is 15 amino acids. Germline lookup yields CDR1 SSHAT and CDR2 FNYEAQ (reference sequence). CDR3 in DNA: TGTGCTAGCAGCCCAGGGGCGGGTACGGCCTACGAGCAGTACTTC. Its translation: CASSPGAGTAYEQYF.

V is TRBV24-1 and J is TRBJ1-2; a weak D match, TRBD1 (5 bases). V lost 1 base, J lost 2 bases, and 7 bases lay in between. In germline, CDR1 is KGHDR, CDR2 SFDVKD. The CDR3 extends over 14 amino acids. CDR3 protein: CATSDLGHNYGYTF. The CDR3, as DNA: TGTGCCACCAGTGATTTAGGACACAACTATGGCTACACCTTC.

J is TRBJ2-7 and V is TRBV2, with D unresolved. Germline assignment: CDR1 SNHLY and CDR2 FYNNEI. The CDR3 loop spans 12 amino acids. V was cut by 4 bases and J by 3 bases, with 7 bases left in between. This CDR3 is CASSGVSYEQYF. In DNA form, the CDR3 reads TGTGCCAGCAGTGGCGTCAGCTACGAGCAGTACTTC.

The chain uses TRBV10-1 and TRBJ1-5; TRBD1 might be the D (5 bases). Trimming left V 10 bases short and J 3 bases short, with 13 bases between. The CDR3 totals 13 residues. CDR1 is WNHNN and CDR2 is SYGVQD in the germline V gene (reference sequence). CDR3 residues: CANEDSINQPQHF. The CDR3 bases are TGCGCCAATGAAGACAGTATCAATCAGCCCCAGCATTTT.

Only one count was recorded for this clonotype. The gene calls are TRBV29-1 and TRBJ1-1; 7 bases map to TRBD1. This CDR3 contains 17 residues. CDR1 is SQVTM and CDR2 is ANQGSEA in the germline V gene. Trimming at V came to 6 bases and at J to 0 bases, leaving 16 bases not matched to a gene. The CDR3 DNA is TGCAGCGTGAGGGGGTCCACGACAGGGTCCATGAACACTGAAGCTTTCTTT. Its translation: CSVRGSTTGSMNTEAFF.

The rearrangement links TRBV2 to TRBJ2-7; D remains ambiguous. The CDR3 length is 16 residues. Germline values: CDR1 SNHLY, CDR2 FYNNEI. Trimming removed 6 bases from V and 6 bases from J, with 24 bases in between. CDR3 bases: TGTGCCAGCAGCTCCTCCTCGACCCTATACCGCTCCGAGCAGTACTTC. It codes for CASSSSSTLYRSEQYF.

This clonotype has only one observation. CDR3 region: CATSGGGHTDTQYF. The CDR3 DNA reads as TGTGCCACCTCGGGGGGGGGGCACACAGATACGCAGTATTTT. The chain recombines TRBV24-1 with TRBJ2-3; 8 bases fit TRBD2. The CDR3 sequence is 14 residues long. V dropped 9 bases and J dropped 2; count of bases not matched to a gene: 6. Germline loops: CDR1 KGHDR, CDR2 SFDVKD.

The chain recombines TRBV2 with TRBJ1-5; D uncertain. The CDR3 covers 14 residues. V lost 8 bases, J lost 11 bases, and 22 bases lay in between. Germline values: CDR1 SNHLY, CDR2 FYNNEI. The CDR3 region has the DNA TGTGCCAGCCCCCTACGGTCGGACCAAGAGACCCAGCATTTT. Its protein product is CASPLRSDQETQHF.

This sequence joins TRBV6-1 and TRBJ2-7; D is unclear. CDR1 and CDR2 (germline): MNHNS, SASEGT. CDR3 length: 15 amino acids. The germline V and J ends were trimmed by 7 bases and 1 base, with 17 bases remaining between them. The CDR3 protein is CASKISSVGSYEQYF. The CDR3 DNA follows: TGTGCCAGCAAGATAAGCTCGGTAGGGTCCTACGAGCAGTACTTC.

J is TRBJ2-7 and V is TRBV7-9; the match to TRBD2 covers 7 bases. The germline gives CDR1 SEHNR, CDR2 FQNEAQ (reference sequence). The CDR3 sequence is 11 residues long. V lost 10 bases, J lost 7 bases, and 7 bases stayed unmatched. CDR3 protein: CATPGGGEQYF. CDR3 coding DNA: TGTGCCACCCCCGGCGGGGGAGAGCAGTACTTC.